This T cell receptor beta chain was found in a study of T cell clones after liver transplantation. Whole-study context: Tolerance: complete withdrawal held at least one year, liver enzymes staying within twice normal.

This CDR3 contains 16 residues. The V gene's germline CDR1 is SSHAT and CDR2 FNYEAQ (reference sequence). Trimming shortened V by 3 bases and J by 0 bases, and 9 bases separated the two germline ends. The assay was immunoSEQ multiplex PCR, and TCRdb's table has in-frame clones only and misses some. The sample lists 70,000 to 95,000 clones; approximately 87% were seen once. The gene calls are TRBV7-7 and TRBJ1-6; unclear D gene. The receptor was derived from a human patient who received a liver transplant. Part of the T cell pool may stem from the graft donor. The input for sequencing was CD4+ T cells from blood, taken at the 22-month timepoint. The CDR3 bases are TGTGCCAGCAGCTTCCCGGGAAGCTCCTATAATTCACCCCTCCACTTT. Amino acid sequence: CASSFPGSSYNSPLHF.